This T cell receptor (beta chain) was identified in a study of T-cell reconstitution after alpha-beta-depleted transplantation in children. Whole-study findings and limits: Diversity and T-cell counts at one year after transplant derived mostly from new T cells. Two months or so post-transplant, alpha-beta T cells reportedly derived from several hundred expanded graft clones. From surviving recipient T cells and thymic progenitors came the high day-60 TCRbeta diversity observed in some patients.

The CDR3 is 16 amino acids. Per the germline V gene, CDR1 is SGHDT and CDR2 is YYEEEE. V was shortened by 0 bases and J by 0 bases, with 12 bases between the two germline ends. Preparation of the TCRbeta library involved a method that used unique molecular identifiers. MiXCR, run by TCRdb on the PCR reads, gives a single entry per CDR3 protein. The sample records about 500,000 distinct CDR3 sequences, about an eighth being singletons. On this clonotype: What it recognizes is unknown.

The V and J genes are TRBV5-6 and TRBJ1-2; D perhaps matches TRBD1 (6 bases). The origin of this receptor is a female patient aged 2 to 10 who had a stem cell transplant for aplastic anemia, so the T cells may come from the graft donor. The sequenced sample was PBMCs, mostly from graft donor cells, obtained 180 days after TCRalphabeta/CD19-depleted stem cell transplant. CDR3 nucleotide sequence: TGTGCCAGCAGCTTGGATCCCCGACAGGCTAACTATGGCTACACCTTC. Encoded protein: CASSLDPRQANYGYTF.